The 5 T cell receptor beta chains below come from one sample, sequenced in a study of shared clonotypes between healthy human individuals. Assay used: immunoSEQ multiplex PCR; TCRdb lists only in-frame clones, some missing. Among over a million clones listed, 95% to 97% were seen once. Sequences were obtained from naive CD4+ T cells sorted from blood. Subset reported: CD45RA+ positively selected. Receptor source: a man aged 30 to 45 in good health.

The rearrangement uses TRBV6-6 and TRBJ1-1, with D possibly matching TRBD1 (5 bases). Trimming took 7 bases from V and 1 from J, leaving 13 bases between them. Germline CDR1 reads MNHNY; CDR2 reads SVGAGI (reference sequence). This CDR3 is built from 14 residues. CDR3 sequence reads: CASTQGPENTEAFF. CDR3 DNA: TGTGCCAGCACCCAGGGACCGGAGAACACTGAAGCTTTCTTT.

The V and J genes are TRBV10-3 and TRBJ2-5; D is unclear. This CDR3 is built from 15 residues. The V gene lost 0 bases and the J gene lost 1 base, with 9 bases spanning the gap. CDR1 and CDR2 (germline): ENHRY, SYGVKD. The CDR3 protein is CAISESSPVQETQYF. The CDR3 region has the DNA TGTGCCATCAGTGAGTCTTCTCCCGTCCAAGAGACCCAGTACTTC.

The chain recombines TRBV2 with TRBJ1-1; the D is unclear. Trimming took 5 bases from V and 4 from J, leaving 11 bases between them. There are 13 residues in the CDR3. CDR1 is SNHLY, CDR2 FYNNEI, per germline. CDR3 bases: TGTGCCAGCAGTTTAGCGGACCGCACTGAAGCTTTCTTT. This codes for CASSLADRTEAFF. The whole variable domain, remainder taken from reference TRBV2 and TRBJ1-1, is EPEVTQTPSHQVTQMGQEVILRCVPISNHLYFYWYRQILGQKVEFLVSFYNNEISEKSEIFDDQFSVERPDGSNFTLKIRSTKLEDSAMYFCASSLADRTEAFFGQGTRLTVV.

V and J are TRBV28 and TRBJ2-1; 8 bases map to TRBD2. The CDR3 has 17 amino acids. Germline-derived CDR1 and CDR2 are MDHEN and SYDVKM. The junction had 15 bases not matched to a gene; V was cut back by 4 bases and J by 7 bases. DNA of the CDR3: TGTGCCAGCAGTTCCTCCTTTGAGCGGGAGTGGGAAAATGAGCAGTTCTTC. Encoded protein: CASSSSFEREWENEQFF.

Of note for this clone: The sample carries other DNA sequences with the same CDR3. The V gene is TRBV9, the J gene TRBJ2-1; D might be TRBD2 (6 bases). The ends were cut back, 0 bases at V and 0 bases at J, with 7 bases in the middle. Looked up from germline, CDR1 is SGDLS and CDR2 is YYNGEE. The CDR3 extends over 15 amino acids. CDR3 amino acids: CASSVVSGSYNEQFF. CDR3 coding DNA: TGTGCCAGCAGCGTAGTTAGCGGCTCCTACAATGAGCAGTTCTTC. The complete variable domain, with remaining parts taken from reference TRBV9 and TRBJ2-1, reads DSGVTQTPKHLITATGQRVTLRCSPRSGDLSVYWYQQSLDQGLQFLIQYYNGEERAKGNILERFSAQQFPDLHSELNLSSLELGDSALYFCASSVVSGSYNEQFFGPGTRLTVL.